This TCR beta chain was recorded in a study of tumor-infiltrating lymphocytes in localized non-small cell lung cancer. The CDR3 sequence is 15 residues long. The V gene lost 1 base and the J gene lost 7 bases, with 16 bases spanning the gap. The V gene's germline CDR1 is SQVTM and CDR2 ANQGSEA. Data came from immunoSEQ multiplex PCR; TCRdb stores just in-frame clones and leaves some out. Among 13,000 or so clones listed, around 68% were seen once. A word on this clone: Its specificity is unknown.

Study-level points and caveats: Compared with uninvolved lung, tumors showed higher T cell infiltration by TCRbeta sequencing. Each assay used a separate piece of the same tissue.

This chain connects TRBV29-1 to TRBJ1-4; perhaps TRBD1 as D (6 bases). This sequence originates from a human donor with non-small cell lung cancer. Sequences were obtained from uninvolved lung tissue not adjacent to the tumor. The CDR3 nucleotides read TGCAGCGTTGAAGCGTGGCAGCCCAGGGGTGAAAAACTGTTTTTT. It specifies CSVEAWQPRGEKLFF.